These 10 T cell receptor beta chains were sequenced from one sample in a study of blood T cell repertoires in COVID-19. TCRdb keeps only in-frame clones here, not all; method: immunoSEQ multiplex PCR. The sample consists of 120,000 to 150,000 clones, 84% of them appearing once. Sequencing was done on a sample of peripheral blood. These receptors were collected from a woman in her forties or fifties in a cohort sampled during active or convalescent COVID-19.

The chain combines TRBV7-8 with TRBJ2-2; 11 bases are a match to TRBD2. The V gene's germline CDR1 is SGHVS and CDR2 FQNEAQ. Trimming at V came to 5 bases and at J to 5 bases, leaving 7 bases not matched to a gene. CDR3 length equals 16 residues. In DNA form, the CDR3 reads TGTGCCAGCAGCCCCCGGCTAGCGGGGGGAACCGGGGAGCTGTTTTTT. Amino acids: CASSPRLAGGTGELFF.

V gene TRBV19 combines with J gene TRBJ1-1; TRBD1 is a possible D gene (6 bases). Trimming cost V 5 bases and J 4 bases, with 17 bases left between them. CDR1 and CDR2 (germline): LNHDA, SQIVND (reference sequence). The CDR3 runs 15 residues. CDR3 sequence reads: CASSPQQGRVTEAFF. DNA of the CDR3: TGTGCCAGTAGTCCCCAACAGGGAAGGGTCACTGAAGCTTTCTTT.

This chain connects TRBV29-1 to TRBJ2-1, with a tentative D call TRBD2 (6 bases). The germline V gene encodes CDR1 SQVTM and CDR2 ANQGSEA. Trimming pared 7 bases from V and 4 bases from J, leaving 14 bases between. CDR3 length: 13 residues. The CDR3, as DNA: TGCAGCGCCAACCCCGGGAGATACAATGAGCAGTTCTTC. Translated, it gives CSANPGRYNEQFF.

This chain uses TRBV11-2 with TRBJ2-1; 8 nucleotides align to TRBD1. The CDR3 is 16 amino acids. The germline V gene has CDR1 SGHAT and CDR2 FQNNGV. Losses at the gene ends were 4 bases for V and 7 bases for J; bases not matched to a gene: 12. The CDR3 coding sequence is TGTGCCAGCAGCTCCTCCCCCCAGGGGGCTATTAATGAGCAGTTCTTC. This gives the protein CASSSSPQGAINEQFF. The full variable domain, its missing parts supplied by reference TRBV11-2 and TRBJ2-1, is EAGVAQSPRYKIIEKRQSVAFWCNPISGHATLYWYQQILGQGPKLLIQFQNNGVVDDSQLPKDRFSAERLKGVDSTLKIQPAKLEDSAVYLCASSSSPQGAINEQFFGPGTRLTVL.

V gene TRBV30 combines with J gene TRBJ2-7; D may be TRBD1 (5 bases). The ends were cut back, 0 bases at V and 6 bases at J, with 18 bases in the middle. The CDR3 runs to 15 residues. Germline assignment: CDR1 GTSNPN and CDR2 SVGIG (reference sequence). CDR3: CAWSVLYGKGREQYF. For the CDR3, the DNA is TGTGCCTGGAGTGTACTATACGGCAAGGGGCGCGAGCAGTACTTC.

V and J are TRBV19 and TRBJ2-3; TRBD2 might be the D (6 bases). This CDR3 is 12 amino acids long. Germline V lookup: CDR1 LNHDA, CDR2 SQIVND (reference sequence). V dropped 4 bases and J dropped 6 bases, with 8 bases sitting between them. CDR3 sequence (DNA): TGTGCCAGTAGTACTAGCGCGGATACGCAGTATTTT. Translation: CASSTSADTQYF.

J is TRBJ1-6 and V is TRBV18; TRBD1 matches at 9 bases. Looked up from germline, CDR1 is KGHSH and CDR2 is LQKENI. V dropped 3 bases and J dropped 6; count of bases not matched to a gene: 3. The CDR3 loop spans 15 amino acids. The CDR3 DNA sequence: TGTGCCAGCTCACCGGGACAGGGTCTTAATTCACCCCTCCACTTT. It codes for CASSPGQGLNSPLHF.

The chain is built from TRBV9 and TRBJ1-6; 9 nucleotides agree with TRBD1. The CDR3 runs 17 residues. Germline V gene data show CDR1 as SGDLS and CDR2 as YYNGEE. V trimming: 0 bases; J trimming: 8 bases; junction bases outside the gene matches: 9. The CDR3 bases are TGTGCCAGCAGCGTAGCTATCGGGACAGGGAATGATTCACCCCTCCACTTT. This sequence encodes CASSVAIGTGNDSPLHF.

The chain joins TRBV18 to TRBJ2-4, with D perhaps matching TRBD2 (6 bases). This CDR3 has 17 amino acids. V lost 2 bases and J 0 bases, leaving 14 bases between the germline ends. Germline V CDR1 and CDR2: KGHSH, LQKENI. The CDR3 coding sequence is TGTGCCAGCTCACCAGGAGGGGTTGGACTAGCCAAAAACATTCAGTACTTC. Translation gives CASSPGGVGLAKNIQYF.

The chain couples TRBV10-3 to TRBJ2-7, with a weak D call TRBD1 (6 bases). CDR3 length equals 14 residues. Trimming stripped 6 bases from V and 0 bases from J, with 12 bases between. Germline V gene data show CDR1 as ENHRY and CDR2 as SYGVKD. CDR3 sequence reads: CAIRPQGSSYEQYF. CDR3 coding DNA: TGTGCCATCAGGCCACAGGGAAGCTCCTACGAGCAGTACTTC.